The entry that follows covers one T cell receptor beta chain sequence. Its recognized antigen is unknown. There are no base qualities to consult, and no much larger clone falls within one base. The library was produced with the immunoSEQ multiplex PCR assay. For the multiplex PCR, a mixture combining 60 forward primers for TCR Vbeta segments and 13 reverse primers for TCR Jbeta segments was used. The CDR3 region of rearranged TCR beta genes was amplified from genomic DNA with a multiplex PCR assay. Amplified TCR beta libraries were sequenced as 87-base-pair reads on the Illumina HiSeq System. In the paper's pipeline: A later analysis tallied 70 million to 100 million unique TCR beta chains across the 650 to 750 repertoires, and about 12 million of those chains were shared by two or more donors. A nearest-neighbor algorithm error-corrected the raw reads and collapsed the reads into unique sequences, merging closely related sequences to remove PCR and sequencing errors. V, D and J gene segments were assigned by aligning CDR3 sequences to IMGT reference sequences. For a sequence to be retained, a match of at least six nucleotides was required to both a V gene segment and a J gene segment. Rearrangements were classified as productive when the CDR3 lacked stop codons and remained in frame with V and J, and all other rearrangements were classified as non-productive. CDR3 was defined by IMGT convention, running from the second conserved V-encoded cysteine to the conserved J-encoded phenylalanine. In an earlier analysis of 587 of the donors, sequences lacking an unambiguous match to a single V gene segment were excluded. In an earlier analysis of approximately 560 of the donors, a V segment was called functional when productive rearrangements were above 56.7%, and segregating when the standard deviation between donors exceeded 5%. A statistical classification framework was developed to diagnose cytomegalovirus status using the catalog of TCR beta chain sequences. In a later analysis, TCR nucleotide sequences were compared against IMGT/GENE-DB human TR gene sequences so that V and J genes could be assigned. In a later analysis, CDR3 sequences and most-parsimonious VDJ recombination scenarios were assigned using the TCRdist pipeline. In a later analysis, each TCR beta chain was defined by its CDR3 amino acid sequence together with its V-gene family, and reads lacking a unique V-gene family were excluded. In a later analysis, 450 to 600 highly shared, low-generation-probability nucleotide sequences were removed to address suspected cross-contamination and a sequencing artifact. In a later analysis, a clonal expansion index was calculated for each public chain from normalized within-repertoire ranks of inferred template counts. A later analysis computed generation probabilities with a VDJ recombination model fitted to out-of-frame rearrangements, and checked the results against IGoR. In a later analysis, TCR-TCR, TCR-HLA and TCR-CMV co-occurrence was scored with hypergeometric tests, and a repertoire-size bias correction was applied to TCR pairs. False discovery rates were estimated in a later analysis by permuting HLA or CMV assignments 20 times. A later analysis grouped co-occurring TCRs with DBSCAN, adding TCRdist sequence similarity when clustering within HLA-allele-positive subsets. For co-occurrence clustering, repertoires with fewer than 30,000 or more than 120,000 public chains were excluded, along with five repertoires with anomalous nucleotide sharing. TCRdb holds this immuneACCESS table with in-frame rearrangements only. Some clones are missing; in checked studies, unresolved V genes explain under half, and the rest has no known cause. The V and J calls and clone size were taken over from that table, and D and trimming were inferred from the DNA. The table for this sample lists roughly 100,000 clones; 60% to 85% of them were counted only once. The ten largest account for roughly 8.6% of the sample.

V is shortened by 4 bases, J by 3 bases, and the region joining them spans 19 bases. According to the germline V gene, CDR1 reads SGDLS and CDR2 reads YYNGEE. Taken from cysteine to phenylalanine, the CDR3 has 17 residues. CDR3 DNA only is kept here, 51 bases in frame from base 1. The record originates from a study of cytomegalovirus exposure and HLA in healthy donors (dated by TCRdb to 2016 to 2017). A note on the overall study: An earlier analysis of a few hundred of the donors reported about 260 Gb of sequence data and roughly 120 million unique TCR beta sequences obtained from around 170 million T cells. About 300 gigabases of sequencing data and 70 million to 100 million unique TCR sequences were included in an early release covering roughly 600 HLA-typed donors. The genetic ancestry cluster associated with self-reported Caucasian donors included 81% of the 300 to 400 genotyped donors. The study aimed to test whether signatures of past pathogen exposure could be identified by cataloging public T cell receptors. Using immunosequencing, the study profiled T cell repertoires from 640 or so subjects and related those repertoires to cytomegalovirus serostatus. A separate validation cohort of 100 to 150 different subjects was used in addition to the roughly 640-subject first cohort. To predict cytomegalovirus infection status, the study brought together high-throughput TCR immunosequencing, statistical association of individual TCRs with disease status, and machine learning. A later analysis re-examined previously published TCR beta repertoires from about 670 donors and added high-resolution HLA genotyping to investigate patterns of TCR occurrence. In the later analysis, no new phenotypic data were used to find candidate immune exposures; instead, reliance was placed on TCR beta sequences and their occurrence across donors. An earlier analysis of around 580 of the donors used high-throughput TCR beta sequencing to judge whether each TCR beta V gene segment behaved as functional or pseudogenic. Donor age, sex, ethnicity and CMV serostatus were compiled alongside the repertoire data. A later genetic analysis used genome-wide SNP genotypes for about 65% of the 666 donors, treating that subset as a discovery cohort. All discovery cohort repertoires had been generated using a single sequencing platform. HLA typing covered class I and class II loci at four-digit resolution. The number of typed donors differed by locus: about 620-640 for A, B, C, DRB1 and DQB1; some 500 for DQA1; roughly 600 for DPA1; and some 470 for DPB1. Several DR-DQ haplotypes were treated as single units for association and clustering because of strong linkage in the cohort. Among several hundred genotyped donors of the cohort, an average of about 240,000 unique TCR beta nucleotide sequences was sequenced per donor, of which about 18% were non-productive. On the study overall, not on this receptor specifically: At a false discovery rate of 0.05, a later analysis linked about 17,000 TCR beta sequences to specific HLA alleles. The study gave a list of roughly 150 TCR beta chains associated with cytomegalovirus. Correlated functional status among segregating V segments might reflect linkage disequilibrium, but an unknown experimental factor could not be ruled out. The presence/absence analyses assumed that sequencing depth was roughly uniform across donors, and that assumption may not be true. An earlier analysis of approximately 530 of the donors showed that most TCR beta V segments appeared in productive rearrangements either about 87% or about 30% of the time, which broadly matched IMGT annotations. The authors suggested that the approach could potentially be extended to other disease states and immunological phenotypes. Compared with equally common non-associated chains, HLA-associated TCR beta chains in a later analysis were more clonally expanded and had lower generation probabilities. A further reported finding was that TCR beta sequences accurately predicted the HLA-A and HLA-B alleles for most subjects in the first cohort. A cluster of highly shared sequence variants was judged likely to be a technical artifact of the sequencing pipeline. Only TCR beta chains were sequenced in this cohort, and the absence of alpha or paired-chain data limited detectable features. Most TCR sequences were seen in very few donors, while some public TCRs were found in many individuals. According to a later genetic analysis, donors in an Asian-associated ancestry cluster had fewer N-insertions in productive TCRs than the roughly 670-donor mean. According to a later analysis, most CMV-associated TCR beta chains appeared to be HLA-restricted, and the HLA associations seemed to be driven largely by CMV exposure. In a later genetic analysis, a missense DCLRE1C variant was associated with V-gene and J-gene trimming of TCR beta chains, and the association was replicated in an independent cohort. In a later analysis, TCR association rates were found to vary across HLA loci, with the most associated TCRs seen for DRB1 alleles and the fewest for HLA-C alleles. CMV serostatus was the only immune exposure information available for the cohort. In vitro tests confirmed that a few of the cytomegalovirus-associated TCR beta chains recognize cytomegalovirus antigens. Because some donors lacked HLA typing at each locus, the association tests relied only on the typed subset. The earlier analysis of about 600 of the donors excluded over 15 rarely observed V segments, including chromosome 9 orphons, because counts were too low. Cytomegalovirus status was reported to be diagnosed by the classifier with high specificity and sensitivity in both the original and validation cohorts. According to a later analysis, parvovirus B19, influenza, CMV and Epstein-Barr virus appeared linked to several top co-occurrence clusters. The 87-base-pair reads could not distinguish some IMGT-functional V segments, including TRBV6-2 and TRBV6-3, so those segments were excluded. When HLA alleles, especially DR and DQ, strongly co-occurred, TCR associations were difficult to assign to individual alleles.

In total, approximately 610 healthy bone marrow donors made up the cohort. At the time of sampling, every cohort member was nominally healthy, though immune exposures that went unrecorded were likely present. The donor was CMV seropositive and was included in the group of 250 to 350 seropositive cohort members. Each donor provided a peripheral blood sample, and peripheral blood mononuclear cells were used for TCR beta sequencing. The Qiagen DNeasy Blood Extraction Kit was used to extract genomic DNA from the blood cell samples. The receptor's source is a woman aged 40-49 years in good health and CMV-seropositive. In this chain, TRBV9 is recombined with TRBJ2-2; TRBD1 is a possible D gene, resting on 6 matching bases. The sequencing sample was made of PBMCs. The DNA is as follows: TGTGCCAGCAGCCCAAATCAATTCAGACAGGACACCGGGGAGCTGTTTTTT. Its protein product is CASSPNQFRQDTGELFF. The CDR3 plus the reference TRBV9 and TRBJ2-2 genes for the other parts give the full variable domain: DSGVTQTPKHLITATGQRVTLRCSPRSGDLSVYWYQQSLDQGLQFLIQYYNGEERAKGNILERFSAQQFPDLHSELNLSSLELGDSALYFCASSPNQFRQDTGELFFGEGSRLTVL.